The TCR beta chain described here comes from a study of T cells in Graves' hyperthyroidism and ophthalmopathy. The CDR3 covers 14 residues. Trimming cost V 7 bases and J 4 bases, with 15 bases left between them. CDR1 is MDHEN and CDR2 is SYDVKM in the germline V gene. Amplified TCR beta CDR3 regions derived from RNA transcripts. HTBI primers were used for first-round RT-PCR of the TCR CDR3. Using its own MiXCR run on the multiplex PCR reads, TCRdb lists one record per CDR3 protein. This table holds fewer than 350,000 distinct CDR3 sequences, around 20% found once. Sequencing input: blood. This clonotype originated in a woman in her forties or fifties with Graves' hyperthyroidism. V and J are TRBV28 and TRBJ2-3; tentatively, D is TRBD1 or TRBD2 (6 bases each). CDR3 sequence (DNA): TGTGCCAGCACCATACCCGGGGGCCCAGATACGCAGTATTTT. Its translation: CASTIPGGPDTQYF.